These T cell receptor beta chains were read from a single sample in a study of T cells in Graves' hyperthyroidism and ophthalmopathy. A single record per CDR3 protein comes from TCRdb applying MiXCR to the multiplex PCR reads. There are around 250,000 distinct CDR3 sequences in the sample; approximately 25% occur only once, and around 40% lies in the top ten. The sample consisted of blood. All receptors derive from a woman aged 40 to 55 with Graves' ophthalmopathy. The CDR3 runs from the conserved cysteine through the conserved F or W. D genes are given only for firm matches. Some rows mark clone size as missing; the rest say once, few, many or name a class of expanded clone.

d_call j_call v_call clone_size cdr3_nt cdr3_aa
TRBD1 TRBJ1-5 TRBV7-2 many TGTGCCAGCAGCTATGGACAGGGGAACAATCAGCCCCAGCATTTT CASSYGQGNNQPQHF
. TRBJ1-5 TRBV6-1 many TGTGCCAGCAGTGAAGTTAGACAGCCCTTTCAGCCCCAGCATTTT CASSEVRQPFQPQHF
. TRBJ2-7 TRBV27 many TGTGCCAGCAGTCCTATGGGGTCCTACGAGCAGTACTTC CASSPMGSYEQYF
TRBD1 TRBJ1-1 TRBV12-3/TRBV12-4 few TGTGCCAGCAGTTACGGAACAGGGGGCACTGAAGCTTTCTTT CASSYGTGGTEAFF
. TRBJ1-6 TRBV4-1 many TGCGCCAGCAGCCAAGAAGCGGGGGCGCGTCATTCACCCCTCCACTTT CASSQEAGARHSPLHF
. TRBJ1-2 TRBV30 many TGTGCCTGGATGGGGGGCTATGGCTACACCTTC CAWMGGYGYTF
. TRBJ1-1 TRBV15 . TGTGCCACCAGCCGCCCGGAAGGGGGACGAACTGAAGCTTTCTTT CATSRPEGGRTEAFF
TRBD1 TRBJ1-6 TRBV28 many TGTGCCAGCAGTTCCTCGGACAGGGCTTCACCCCTCCACTTT CASSSSDRASPLHF
TRBD2 TRBJ2-2 TRBV11-1 . TGTGCCAGCAGCTTACAACTAGCGGGAGGACCCCCCGGGGAGCTGTTTTTT CASSLQLAGGPPGELFF
. TRBJ2-5 TRBV10-2 many TGCGCCAGCAGGGCCGGGATAAAGACCCAGTACTTC CASRAGIKTQYF
. TRBJ1-5 TRBV28 many TGTGCCAGCACCTCGGGGGAGTATAGCAATCAGCCCCAGCATTTT CASTSGEYSNQPQHF
TRBD1 TRBJ2-7 TRBV28 many TGTGCCAGCAGTTTACGAGCGGGACAGGGTCGCGACGAGCAGTACTTC CASSLRAGQGRDEQYF
. TRBJ1-3 TRBV7-8 many TGTGCCAGCAGCTTAGAAGCGAACGGGGGAAACACCATATATTTT CASSLEANGGNTIYF
TRBD2 TRBJ2-5 TRBV11-1 many TGTGCCAGCACCTACCGCTCCCGGGACTACACCCAAGAGACCCAGTACTTC CASTYRSRDYTQETQYF
TRBD2 TRBJ2-7 TRBV11-1 . TGTGCCAGCAGCCCCGAGAGGGCGAGCGGGATCTACGAGCAGTACTTC CASSPERASGIYEQYF
. TRBJ1-2 TRBV20-1 many TGCAGTGCTAGAGATGGGAACAACAGGAACTATAGCTACACCTTC CSARDGNNRNYSYTF
. TRBJ1-1 TRBV9 . TGTGCCAGCAGCGAGACGGGGGGCGATCTGAACACTGAAGCTTTCTTT CASSETGGDLNTEAFF
. TRBJ2-7 TRBV28 many TGTGCCAGCTCCAGGGGGGGCTCCCTCCTCGGTGAGCAGTACTTC CASSRGGSLLGEQYF
. TRBJ2-5 TRBV20-1 many TGCAGTGCCCCCGAATTATTGCAGACCCAGTACTTC CSAPELLQTQYF
. TRBJ1-1 TRBV6-2/TRBV6-3 few TGTGCCAGCAGTTACTCTGCCAACACTGAAGCTTTCTTT CASSYSANTEAFF
TRBD2 TRBJ2-5 TRBV7-7 many TGTGCTAGCAGCCCTAGCGGGAGGGGAGAGACCCAGTACTTC CASSPSGRGETQYF
. TRBJ1-5 TRBV28 . TGTGCCAGCGCGGCAGGGAAGGGTAGCAATCAGCCCCAGCATTTT CASAAGKGSNQPQHF
. TRBJ1-5 TRBV27 . TGTGCCAGCAGCATTGACAGATATGGAAATCAGCCCCAGCATTTT CASSIDRYGNQPQHF
. TRBJ2-5 TRBV6-5 once TGTGCCATCGGGAGTAGCGGAGAGACCCAGTACTTC CAIGSSGETQYF
TRBD2 TRBJ2-5 TRBV6-2/TRBV6-3 . TGTGCCAGCAGCCCTCCTAGCGGGGGGGCCTGGTGGGAGACCCAGTACTTC CASSPPSGGAWWETQYF
. TRBJ2-7 TRBV25-1 . TGTGCCAGCAGCGACGAACCCCCCCTAGAGAAGTACTTC CASSDEPPLEKYF
. TRBJ1-2 TRBV20-1 few TGCAGTGCCCTACAAACAGAGTCGGGCTATGGCTACACCTTC CSALQTESGYGYTF
. TRBJ2-5 TRBV5-1 many TGCGCCAGCAGCCTGGCGGGCACCCAAGAGACCCAGTACTTC CASSLAGTQETQYF
TRBD1 TRBJ2-7 TRBV6-5 many TGTGCCGCACCGGGACAGGGGATTTACGAGCAGTACTTC CAAPGQGIYEQYF
. TRBJ2-7 TRBV12-3/TRBV12-4 . TGTGCCAGCAGTTCGGACGGGAGCCTCCACGAGCAGTACTTC CASSSDGSLHEQYF
TRBD1 TRBJ1-2 TRBV30 many TGTGCCTGGAGTGGGGACAGGGGAGATGGCTACACCTTC CAWSGDRGDGYTF
TRBD2 TRBJ2-5 TRBV6-1 many TGTGCCAGCAGTCCCGCCGGGACTAGTAATATAGAGACCCAGTACTTC CASSPAGTSNIETQYF
TRBD1 TRBJ2-7 TRBV28 many TGTGCCAGCCGGGGACAGGGGTACTCCTTCGAGCAGTACTTC CASRGQGYSFEQYF
. TRBJ1-2 TRBV7-9 many TGTGCCAGCAGCTTAGCGCGGCAGGGTGGCGGCTACACCTTC CASSLARQGGGYTF
. TRBJ2-4 TRBV6-5 . TGTGCCAGCAGAGCCGTAAGGAGTGACATTCAGTACTTC CASRAVRSDIQYF
. TRBJ1-1 TRBV4-2 many TGTGCCACCAGTGGCGGGTCGCGATTTAACACTGAAGCTTTCTTT CATSGGSRFNTEAFF
. TRBJ1-2 TRBV6-1 many TGTGCCAGCAGTGAAGCTGGAAGCTATGGCTACACCTTC CASSEAGSYGYTF
TRBD2 TRBJ2-7 TRBV12-3/TRBV12-4 . TGTGCCAGCGTTCGGACTAGCGGGAGCTACGAGCAGTACTTC CASVRTSGSYEQYF
TRBD1 TRBJ2-2 TRBV7-3 . TGTGCCAGCAGCTTTGGGGGACAGGGTCCCCGGGAGCTGTTTTTT CASSFGGQGPRELFF
TRBD2 TRBJ2-5 TRBV3-1 . TGTGCCAGCAGTCCCGGACTAGCGGGAGTCCGGGAGACCCAGTACTTC CASSPGLAGVRETQYF
. TRBJ1-2 TRBV12-3/TRBV12-4 many TGTGCCAGCAGGGGGGCTTATGGCTACACCTTC CASRGAYGYTF
. TRBJ2-5 TRBV20-1 many TGCAGTGCAACCAACCCCAGCAAAGAGACCCAGTACTTC CSATNPSKETQYF
. TRBJ2-2 TRBV19 many TGTGCCAGCAGTCACACCGGGGAGCTGTTTTTT CASSHTGELFF
. TRBJ1-5 TRBV9 . TGTGCCAGCAGCGTAGGCGGTAGCAATAAGCCCCAGCATTTT CASSVGGSNKPQHF
. TRBJ2-7 TRBV19 many TGTGCCAGTAGTCCGATTCGAGGGGGCGAGCAGTACTTC CASSPIRGGEQYF
. TRBJ2-7 TRBV19 many TGTGCCAGTAGACTCCGGGACTCGGGGCGGTTCGAGCAGTACTTC CASRLRDSGRFEQYF
. TRBJ2-2 TRBV12-3/TRBV12-4 many TGTGCCAGCAGTTGGGAGCGGAGAATTAACACCGGGGAGCTGTTTTTT CASSWERRINTGELFF
TRBD1 TRBJ1-1 TRBV29-1 many TGCAGCGTTGAAGATTGGATGGACAGGGGTGGGACTGAAGCTTTCTTT CSVEDWMDRGGTEAFF
. TRBJ2-7 TRBV19 many TGTGCCAGTAGTCGGAGCGCTGGCTCCTACGAGCAGTACTTC CASSRSAGSYEQYF
. TRBJ2-7 TRBV6-1 few TGTGCCAGCAGTGAAGATGGTGATCCCTCCTACGAGCAGTACTTC CASSEDGDPSYEQYF
TRBD1 TRBJ2-7 TRBV28 many TGTGCCACCGCCGATCAGGGGGATTCCTACGAGCAGTACTTC CATADQGDSYEQYF
. TRBJ2-5 TRBV24-1 . TGTGCCACCAGTGATTTCAAATGGACCGGCCAAGAGACCCAGTACTTC CATSDFKWTGQETQYF
. TRBJ1-2 TRBV29-1 many TGCAGCGGGGGTCCAGGGGTCTATGGCTACACCTTC CSGGPGVYGYTF
. TRBJ1-6 TRBV28 once TGTGCCAGCAGTTCCTCAGGTTCCCTCTCCTATAATTCACCCCTCCACTTT CASSSSGSLSYNSPLHF
TRBD1 TRBJ1-3 TRBV2 many TGTGCCAGCAGTGCCGACAGGGCTGGAAACACCATATATTTT CASSADRAGNTIYF
TRBD2 TRBJ2-5 TRBV6-1 . TGTGCCAGCAGAGAGGGACTAGCGGAAGAGACCCAGTACTTC CASREGLAEETQYF
. TRBJ2-7 TRBV5-1 many TGCGCCAGCAGCTTCTCGTCGGGAAGCTCCTACGAGCAGTACTTC CASSFSSGSSYEQYF